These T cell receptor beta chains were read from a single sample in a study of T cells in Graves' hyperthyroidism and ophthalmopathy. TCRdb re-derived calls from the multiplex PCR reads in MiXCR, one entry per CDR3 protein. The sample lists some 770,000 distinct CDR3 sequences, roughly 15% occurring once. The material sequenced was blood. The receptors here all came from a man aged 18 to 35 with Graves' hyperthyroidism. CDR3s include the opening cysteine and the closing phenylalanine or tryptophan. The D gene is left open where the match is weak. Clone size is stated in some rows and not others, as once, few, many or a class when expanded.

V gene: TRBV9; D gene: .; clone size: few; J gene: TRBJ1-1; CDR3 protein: CASSVLSGSNTEAFF; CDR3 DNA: TGTGCCAGCAGCGTTCTCTCTGGGTCGAACACTGAAGCTTTCTTT
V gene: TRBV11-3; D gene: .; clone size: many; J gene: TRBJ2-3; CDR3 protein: CASSPYGSTDTQYF; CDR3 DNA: TGTGCCAGCAGCCCTTATGGCAGCACAGATACGCAGTATTTT
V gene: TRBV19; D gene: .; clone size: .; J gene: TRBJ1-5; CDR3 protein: CATGGGNHQPQHF; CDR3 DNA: TGTGCCACGGGTGGGGGAAACCATCAGCCCCAGCATTTT
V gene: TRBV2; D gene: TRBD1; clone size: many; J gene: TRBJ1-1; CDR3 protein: CASSSLGQGVRTEAFF; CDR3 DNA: TGTGCCAGCAGTTCCCTAGGACAGGGCGTTCGTACTGAAGCTTTCTTT
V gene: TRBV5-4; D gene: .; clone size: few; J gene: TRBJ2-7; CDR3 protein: CASSLDLGTTAHELGQYF; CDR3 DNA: TGTGCCAGCAGCTTGGATTTGGGCACGACCGCCCACGAGTTGGGGCAGTACTTC
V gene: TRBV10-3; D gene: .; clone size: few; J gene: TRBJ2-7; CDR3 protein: CAISVPEREQYF; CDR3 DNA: TGTGCCATCAGTGTACCGGAGCGCGAGCAGTACTTC
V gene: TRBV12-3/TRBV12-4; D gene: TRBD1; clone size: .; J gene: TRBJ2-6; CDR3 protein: CASTPRTGPSSGADVLTF; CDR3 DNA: TGTGCCAGCACCCCGAGGACAGGTCCGAGCTCTGGGGCCGACGTCCTGACTTTC
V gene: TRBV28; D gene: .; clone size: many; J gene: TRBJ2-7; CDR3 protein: CASSGGAKDEQYF; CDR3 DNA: TGTGCCAGCAGTGGGGGGGCAAAGGACGAGCAGTACTTC
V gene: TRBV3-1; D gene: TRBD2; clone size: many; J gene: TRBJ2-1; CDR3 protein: CASSQGTSGRAEGKFF; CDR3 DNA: TGTGCCAGCAGCCAAGGAACTAGCGGGAGGGCCGAGGGGAAGTTCTTC
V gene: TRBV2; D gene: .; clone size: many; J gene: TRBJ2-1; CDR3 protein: CASSESTSTNEQFF; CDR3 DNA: TGTGCCAGCAGTGAAAGTACTAGCACTAATGAGCAGTTCTTC
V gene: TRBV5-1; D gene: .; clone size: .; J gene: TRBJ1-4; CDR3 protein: CASSLGQSVSELFF; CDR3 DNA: TGCGCCAGCAGCTTGGGGCAGTCTGTATCGGAACTGTTTTTT
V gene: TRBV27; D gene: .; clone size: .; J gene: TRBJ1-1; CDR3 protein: CASTRTGDTEAFF; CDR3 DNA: TGTGCCAGCACTCGGACCGGAGACACTGAAGCTTTCTTT
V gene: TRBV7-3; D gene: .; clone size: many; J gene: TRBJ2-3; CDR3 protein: CASSVRGRAYTSTDTQYF; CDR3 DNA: TGTGCCAGCAGCGTCAGGGGAAGAGCGTACACGAGCACAGATACGCAGTATTTT
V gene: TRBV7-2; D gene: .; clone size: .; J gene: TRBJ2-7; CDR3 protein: CASSFSGLSSYEQYF; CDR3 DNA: TGTGCCAGCAGCTTTAGCGGCCTGAGCTCCTACGAGCAGTACTTC
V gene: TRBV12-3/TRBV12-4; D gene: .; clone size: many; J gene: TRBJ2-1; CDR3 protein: CASSPIAAYNEQFF; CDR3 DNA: TGTGCCAGCAGCCCGATAGCTGCCTACAATGAGCAGTTCTTC
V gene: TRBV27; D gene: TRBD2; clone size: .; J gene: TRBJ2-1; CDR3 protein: CASSRTSGSLSEQFF; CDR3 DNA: TGTGCCAGCAGTCGGACTAGCGGGAGTTTGTCTGAGCAGTTCTTC
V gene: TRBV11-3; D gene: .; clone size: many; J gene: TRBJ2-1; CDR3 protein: CASSLVSHEQFF; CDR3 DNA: TGTGCCAGCAGCTTAGTCAGTCATGAGCAGTTCTTC
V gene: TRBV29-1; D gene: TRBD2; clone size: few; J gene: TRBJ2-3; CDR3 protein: CSGAGLAGGTDTQYF; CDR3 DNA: TGCAGCGGTGCGGGACTAGCGGGAGGGACAGATACGCAGTATTTT
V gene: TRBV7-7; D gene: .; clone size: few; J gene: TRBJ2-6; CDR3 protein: CASSPRRNSGANVLTF; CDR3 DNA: TGTGCCAGCAGCCCCAGGCGGAACTCTGGGGCCAACGTCCTGACTTTC
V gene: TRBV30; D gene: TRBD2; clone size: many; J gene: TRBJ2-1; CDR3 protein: CAAGTSGRSSYNEQFF; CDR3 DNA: TGTGCGGCGGGGACTAGCGGGAGAAGCTCCTACAATGAGCAGTTCTTC